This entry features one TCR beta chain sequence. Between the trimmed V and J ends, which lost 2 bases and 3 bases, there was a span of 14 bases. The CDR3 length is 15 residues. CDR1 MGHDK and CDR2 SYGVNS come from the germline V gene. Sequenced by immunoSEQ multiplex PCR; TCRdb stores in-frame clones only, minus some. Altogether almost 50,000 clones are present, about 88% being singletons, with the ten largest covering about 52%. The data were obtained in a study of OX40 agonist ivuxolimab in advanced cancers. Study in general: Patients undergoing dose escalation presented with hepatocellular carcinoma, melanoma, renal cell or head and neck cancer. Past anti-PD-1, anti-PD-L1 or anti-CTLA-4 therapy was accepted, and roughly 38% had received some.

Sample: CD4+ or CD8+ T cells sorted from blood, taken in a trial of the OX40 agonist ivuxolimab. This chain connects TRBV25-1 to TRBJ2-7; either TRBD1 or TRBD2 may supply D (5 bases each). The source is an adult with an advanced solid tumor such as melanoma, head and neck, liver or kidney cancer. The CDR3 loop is CASSEMRGVNYEQYF. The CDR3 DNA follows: TGTGCCAGCAGTGAAATGCGAGGGGTGAACTACGAGCAGTACTTC.